A single sample gave rise to the 29 T cell receptor beta chains below, sequenced in a study of cytomegalovirus exposure and HLA in healthy donors. With 60 Vbeta and 13 Jbeta primers, the PCR was carried out. Produced via immunoSEQ multiplex PCR; TCRdb's table is partial and in-frame only. The repertoire has over 130,000 clones, 79% of them found once; the top ten carry 5% to 6.5%. The sequencing input was PBMCs. The receptors derive from a middle-aged man in good health and CMV-seropositive.

V usage is TRBV7-2 and J usage is TRBJ2-7; D unclear. The CDR3 consists of 12 residues. Between the trimmed V and J ends, which lost 3 bases and 2 bases, there was a span of 5 bases. Germline loops: CDR1 SGHTA, CDR2 FQGNSA. CDR3: CASSFTTYEQYF. The CDR3, as DNA: TGTGCCAGCAGCTTTACTACCTACGAGCAGTACTTC. The entire variable domain, with the rest obtained from reference TRBV7-2 and TRBJ2-7, is as follows: GAGVSQSPSNKVTEKGKDVELRCDPISGHTALYWYRQSLGQGLEFLIYFQGNSAPDKSGLPSDRFSAERTGGSVSTLTIQRTQQEDSAVYLCASSFTTYEQYFGPGTRLTVT.

In its sample, this clone was seen once. The rearrangement links TRBV6-1 to TRBJ2-1; D perhaps matches TRBD1 (5 bases). With 5 bases removed from V and 5 bases from J, the gap between germline ends came to 10 bases. From germline, CDR1 is MNHNS and CDR2 SASEGT. CDR3 length: 13 amino acids. The DNA of the CDR3 is TGTGCCAGCAGTCGAGGACAAAACAATGAGCAGTTCTTC. The encoded protein is CASSRGQNNEQFF.

V and J are TRBV5-6 and TRBJ1-1; D call uncertain. Germline V gives CDR1 SGHDT, CDR2 YYEEEE. V gave up 2 bases and J gave up 11 bases, with 34 bases separating them. This CDR3 spans 19 amino acids. This chain's CDR3 is CASSFRSARYLFSPREAFF. CDR3 nucleotides: TGTGCCAGCAGCTTCCGCTCGGCCAGGTACCTCTTCTCCCCAAGAGAGGCTTTCTTT.

J is TRBJ1-3 and V is TRBV15; tentatively, D is TRBD1 (5 bases). V was clipped by 0 bases and J by 8 bases, with 14 bases between them. Per germline, CDR1 LNHNV and CDR2 YYDKDF (reference sequence). The CDR3 sequence is 15 residues long. DNA for the CDR3: TGTGCCACCAGCAGAGATTCGGGGGGACCAGACACCATATATTTT. It translates to CATSRDSGGPDTIYF.

This clone has just one count. V usage is TRBV4-2 and J usage is TRBJ2-2, with TRBD2 matching over 11 bases. The germline gives CDR1 LGHNA, CDR2 YNFKEQ. Trimming at V came to 0 bases and at J to 8 bases, leaving 8 bases not matched to a gene. This CDR3 is 17 amino acids long. CDR3 sequence: CASSQDLGTSGMGELFF. In DNA, the CDR3 is TGTGCCAGCAGCCAAGACTTGGGGACTAGCGGTATGGGGGAGCTGTTTTTT.

The chain uses TRBV18 and TRBJ2-5, with 12 nucleotides matching TRBD1. The junction had 5 bases not matched to a gene; V was cut back by 4 bases and J by 5 bases. This CDR3 has 15 amino acids. The germline V gene encodes CDR1 KGHSH and CDR2 LQKENI. Written as DNA, the CDR3 is TGTGCCAGCTCACTGGGACAGGGGGCTTACGAGACCCAGTACTTC. This gives the protein CASSLGQGAYETQYF.

The rearrangement uses TRBV5-1 and TRBJ1-4, with 10 positions matching TRBD1. CDR3 size: 17 residues. Per the germline V gene, CDR1 is SGHRS and CDR2 is YFSETQ. With 0 bases clipped from V and 7 bases from J, the junction kept 9 bases outside the gene matches. CDR3 sequence reads: CASSLAARQGATEKLFF. The CDR3, as DNA: TGCGCCAGCAGCTTGGCTGCGAGACAGGGGGCAACTGAAAAACTGTTTTTT.

This clone appeared once. The CDR3 sequence is CASSPGQTNPRINTEAFF. CDR3 coding DNA: TGTGCCAGCAGCCCGGGACAGACAAACCCTAGAATTAACACTGAAGCTTTCTTT. The chain uses TRBV11-3 and TRBJ1-1; 7 bases line up with TRBD1. J gave up 2 bases and V 5 bases, and 17 bases lay outside the gene matches. The CDR3 length is 18 residues. In germline, CDR1 is SGHNT, CDR2 YENEEA.

V is TRBV2 and J is TRBJ1-1, with 7 bases lining up with TRBD1. V was clipped by 6 bases and J by 3 bases; unmatched bases: 7. The CDR3 consists of 14 residues. Germline lookup yields CDR1 SNHLY and CDR2 FYNNEI. CDR3 in DNA: TGTGCCAGCAGGGTGACAGGGTTGTACACTGAAGCTTTCTTT. This encodes CASRVTGLYTEAFF.

This clone was found a few times. The chain combines TRBV28 with TRBJ1-3, with 8 bases aligning to TRBD1. The CDR3 has 17 residues. The trim removed 6 bases at V and 2 bases at J, leaving 12 bases unmatched. The V gene's germline CDR1 is MDHEN and CDR2 SYDVKM. This chain's CDR3 is CASSRTGTTRPGNTIYF. DNA of the CDR3: TGTGCCAGCAGCCGGACAGGGACCACTAGGCCTGGAAACACCATATATTTT.

The CDR3 coding sequence is TGTGCCAGCAGCCAAGGCCCCGCGGCCTACAATGAGCAGTTCTTC. Translation gives CASSQGPAAYNEQFF. The chain recombines TRBV14 with TRBJ2-1; D ambiguous. V was shortened by 1 base and J by 2 bases, with 9 bases between the two germline ends. CDR1 and CDR2 (germline): SGHDN, FVKESK. This CDR3 has 15 residues. Based on the CDR3 plus reference TRBV14 and TRBJ2-1, the full variable domain is EAGVTQFPSHSVIEKGQTVTLRCDPISGHDNLYWYRRVMGKEIKFLLHFVKESKQDESGMPNNRFLAERTGGTYSTLKVQPAELEDSGVYFCASSQGPAAYNEQFFGPGTRLTVL.

The gene calls are TRBV30 and TRBJ1-6; 9 positions agree with TRBD1. The ends lost 4 bases at V and 7 bases at J; junction bases unmatched: 11. Looked up from germline, CDR1 is GTSNPN and CDR2 is SVGIG (reference sequence). The CDR3 length is 16 residues. The CDR3, as DNA: TGTGCCTGGACCCAACGCCGGGGACAGGGAAATTCACCCCTCCACTTT. Translating gives CAWTQRRGQGNSPLHF.

This rearrangement joins TRBV29-1 to TRBJ1-1; TRBD1 matches at 9 bases. The CDR3 extends over 14 amino acids. Trimming cost V 6 bases and J 4 bases; bases outside gene matches: 9. Germline-derived CDR1 and CDR2 are SQVTM and ANQGSEA. CDR3 sequence (DNA): TGCAGCGTCCCGGGACAGGGTCCTAGCACTGAAGCTTTCTTT. Protein sequence: CSVPGQGPSTEAFF.

V is TRBV12-5 and J is TRBJ2-2; 7 positions agree with TRBD1. This CDR3 contains 15 residues. The V segment lost 0 bases and the J segment 5 bases; nucleotides outside the gene matches: 3. CDR1 and CDR2 from the germline V gene are LGHNT and FRNRAP. This chain's CDR3 is CASGLVQGRTGELFF. The CDR3 DNA sequence: TGTGCTAGTGGTTTGGTACAGGGGCGGACCGGGGAGCTGTTTTTT.

The chain joins TRBV15 to TRBJ1-2; tentatively, D is TRBD1 (5 bases). Germline lookup yields CDR1 LNHNV and CDR2 YYDKDF (reference sequence). Trimming cost V 1 base and J 1 base, with 7 bases left between them. This CDR3 is 14 amino acids long. The CDR3 loop is CATSRGDSNYGYTF. CDR3 nucleotides: TGTGCCACCAGCAGAGGAGACAGTAACTATGGCTACACCTTC.

The chain carries TRBV4-1 and TRBJ2-7; 9 bases map to TRBD2. The CDR3 loop spans 15 amino acids. Germline CDR1 is MGHRA and CDR2 is YSYEKL. Germline trimming cut 4 bases from V and 7 bases from J; bases unmatched to any gene: 11. This CDR3 reads CASSRGTSSPWEQYF. The CDR3 DNA reads as TGCGCCAGCAGCCGGGGGACTAGCTCCCCTTGGGAGCAGTACTTC.

This clone was observed a single time. The chain couples TRBV5-1 to TRBJ2-7; weak D call: TRBD2 (5 bases). Trimming left V 2 bases short and J 3 bases short, with 12 bases between. The length of the CDR3 is 14 residues. CDR1 SGHRS and CDR2 YFSETQ come from the germline V gene. This chain's CDR3 is CASSFAGDYYEQYF. The CDR3 DNA reads as TGCGCCAGCAGCTTTGCGGGCGATTACTACGAGCAGTACTTC.

This clone came up a few times. V and J are TRBV11-2 and TRBJ2-4; 8 bases line up with TRBD1. Trimming took 5 bases from V and 8 from J; bases not matched to a gene: 8. The CDR3 sequence is 14 residues long. CDR1 is SGHAT and CDR2 is FQNNGV in the germline V gene. The CDR3 loop reads CASSLGTGEDIQYF. The CDR3 DNA reads TGTGCCAGCAGCCTTGGGACAGGTGAAGACATTCAGTACTTC. Combining the CDR3 with reference TRBV11-2 and TRBJ2-4 gives the whole variable domain EAGVAQSPRYKIIEKRQSVAFWCNPISGHATLYWYQQILGQGPKLLIQFQNNGVVDDSQLPKDRFSAERLKGVDSTLKIQPAKLEDSAVYLCASSLGTGEDIQYFGAGTRLSVL.

The chain links TRBV6-5 to TRBJ1-2, with TRBD1 matching 9 bases. Germline CDR1 MNHEY, CDR2 SVGAGI. The CDR3 length is 15 residues. Germline trimming cut 5 bases from V and 4 bases from J; bases unmatched to any gene: 8. The CDR3 protein is CASSPGGQGAYGYTF. As DNA, the CDR3 is TGTGCCAGCAGTCCAGGGGGACAGGGTGCCTATGGCTACACCTTC.

V usage is TRBV27 and J usage is TRBJ1-6; a possible D gene is TRBD1 (6 bases). CDR3 length: 13 amino acids. Germline CDR1 MNHEY, CDR2 SMNVEV (reference sequence). Trimming removed 6 bases from V and 11 bases from J, with 14 bases in between. The chain's CDR3 is CASRYRVDAPLHF. The CDR3 DNA reads as TGTGCCAGCAGGTACAGGGTTGACGCACCCCTCCACTTT.

The chain has TRBV2 and TRBJ1-5, with D perhaps TRBD1 (6 bases). This CDR3 has 17 amino acids. Germline V gene data show CDR1 as SNHLY and CDR2 as FYNNEI. Trimming stripped 5 bases from V and 0 bases from J, with 17 bases between. CDR3 DNA sequence: TGTGCCAGCAGTTCGACGACAGGCCAATATAGCAATCAGCCCCAGCATTTT. It encodes CASSSTTGQYSNQPQHF.

About this clone: Other nucleotide sequences in the sample specify the same CDR3. The gene calls are TRBV5-1 and TRBJ1-5, with D perhaps matching TRBD1 (6 bases). Germline values: CDR1 SGHRS, CDR2 YFSETQ. Trimming pared 4 bases from V and 0 bases from J, leaving 11 bases between. This CDR3 has 15 residues. The CDR3 DNA follows: TGCGCCAGCAGCCCGACAGGAAATAGCAATCAGCCCCAGCATTTT. This gives the protein CASSPTGNSNQPQHF.

The V call is TRBV2, the J call TRBJ1-5; possibly TRBD1 for D (5 bases). The CDR3 extends over 14 amino acids. Germline V gives CDR1 SNHLY, CDR2 FYNNEI. Trimming took off 4 bases at V and 7 bases at J, with 14 bases between the two ends. The CDR3 region has the DNA TGTGCCAGCAGTGGGAGCGGGGGTGGCCAGCCCCAGCATTTT. Translated: CASSGSGGGQPQHF.

CDR3 coding DNA: TGTGCCAGCAGCGCGACTAGCGGGACGGACCAGTACTTC. Its translation is CASSATSGTDQYF. This sequence joins TRBV7-9 and TRBJ2-5, with 11 bases aligning to TRBD2. The ends lost 5 bases at V and 10 bases at J; junction bases unmatched: 6. This CDR3 has 13 amino acids. From germline, CDR1 is SEHNR and CDR2 FQNEAQ (reference sequence).

The rearrangement links TRBV19 to TRBJ1-4; no firm D call. Deletions cut 6 bases from V and 6 bases from J, with 20 bases between. CDR1 and CDR2 (germline): LNHDA, SQIVND (reference sequence). CDR3 length: 16 amino acids. This CDR3 is CASRSVLTPLDEKLFF. CDR3 nucleotide sequence: TGTGCCAGTAGGTCGGTTCTCACTCCCCTTGATGAAAAACTGTTTTTT.

The chain uses TRBV7-3 and TRBJ2-7; 7 bases are a match to TRBD2. The CDR3 covers 15 residues. Germline CDR1 and CDR2: SGHTA and FQGTGA. The junction had 9 bases not matched to a gene; V was cut back by 5 bases and J by 2 bases. The CDR3 protein is CASSAGLGGTYEQYF. The CDR3 nucleotides read TGTGCCAGCAGCGCCGGACTAGGCGGCACCTACGAGCAGTACTTC.

J is TRBJ2-5 and V is TRBV28; weak D call: TRBD1 (6 bases). This CDR3 comprises 14 residues. Germline CDR1 MDHEN, CDR2 SYDVKM. Trimming removed 6 bases at V and 2 bases at J, with 13 bases between. This chain's CDR3 is CASSPGTPQETQYF. Written as DNA, the CDR3 is TGTGCCAGCAGCCCGGGGACACCTCAAGAGACCCAGTACTTC.

V gene TRBV6-5 combines with J gene TRBJ1-6, with a weak D call TRBD1 (6 bases). Trimming took off 2 bases at V and 16 bases at J, with 12 bases between the two ends. Germline CDR1 and CDR2: MNHEY and SVGAGI. There are 12 residues in the CDR3. The CDR3 DNA reads TGTGCCAGCAGTTACGCTACAGGGCTTCTCCACTTT. Translated: CASSYATGLLHF.

As regards this clone: The junction differs from germline at one of its ends, possibly a read error. CDR3 in DNA: TGTGCCAGCAGCTCTGGTGGGTCGGGGGGTTTT. Protein: CASSSGGSGGF. This chain connects TRBV7-8 to TRBJ2-2; 7 positions agree with TRBD2. Germline V lookup: CDR1 SGHVS, CDR2 FQNEAQ. This CDR3 is built from 11 residues.